This T cell receptor (beta chain) was sequenced during a study of blood T cells in healthy people across ages. Findings and limits, study-wide: Possibly confounding the expanded clonotype changes was the fact that donor CMV status was unknown.

Sample-barcoded 5' priming and a J-beta primer mix drove a second PCR of about 7 to 11 cycles. One entry per CDR3 protein results from TCRdb running MiXCR on the 5' RACE reads. The top ten clones hold 4% of a sample with roughly 1.5 million distinct CDR3 sequences, approximately 43% of them seen once. Trimming cost V 1 base and J 2 bases, with 11 bases left between them. Germline CDR1 is SEHNR and CDR2 is FQNEAQ (reference sequence). The CDR3 extends over 15 amino acids. Concerning this clonotype: Its target is unknown.

Specimen: blood. The V gene is TRBV7-9, the J gene TRBJ2-5, with a weak D call TRBD2 (5 bases). The source of this sequence is a woman aged 18 to 35 in good health. In DNA form, the CDR3 reads TGTGCCAGCAGCTTAGTGTCCAGCGGTCAAGAGACCCAGTACTTC. Its translation: CASSLVSSGQETQYF.